This TCR beta chain came from a study of response to subunit inactivated influenza vaccine. Whole-study results and caveats: A suggestion made by the authors is that each seasonal influenza vaccination recruits few new T cells.

The CDR3 sequence is 14 residues long. Germline V gene data show CDR1 as DFQATT and CDR2 as SNEGSKA (reference sequence). V dropped 4 bases and J dropped 0 bases, with 11 bases sitting between them. This clonotype has a count of ten or more. The antigen remains undetermined. TCRdb reprocessed the RT-PCR reads with MiXCR, giving one entry per CDR3 protein. The data show around 480,000 distinct CDR3 sequences, 16% seen once. This material consisted of CD4+ T cells sorted from PBMCs, taken about 23 months after vaccination. This sequence joins TRBV20-1 and TRBJ2-3; D is uncertain. This TCR was sampled from a man between 50 and 75 years old who received an inactivated influenza vaccine. CDR3 loop: CSAIRPASTDTQYF. Written as DNA, the CDR3 is TGCAGTGCTATCCGTCCAGCTAGCACAGATACGCAGTATTTT.